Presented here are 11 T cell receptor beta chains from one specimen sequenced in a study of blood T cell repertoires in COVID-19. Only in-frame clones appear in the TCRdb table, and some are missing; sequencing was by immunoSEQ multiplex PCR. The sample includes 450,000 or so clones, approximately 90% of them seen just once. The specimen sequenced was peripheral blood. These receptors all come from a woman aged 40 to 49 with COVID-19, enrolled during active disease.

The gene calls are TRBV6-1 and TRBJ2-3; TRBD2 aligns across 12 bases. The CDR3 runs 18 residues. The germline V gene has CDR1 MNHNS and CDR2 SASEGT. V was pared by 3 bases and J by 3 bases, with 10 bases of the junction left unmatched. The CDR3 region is CASSEGRTSGVLTDTQYF. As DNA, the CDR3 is TGTGCCAGCAGTGAGGGCCGGACTAGCGGGGTTTTGACAGATACGCAGTATTTT.

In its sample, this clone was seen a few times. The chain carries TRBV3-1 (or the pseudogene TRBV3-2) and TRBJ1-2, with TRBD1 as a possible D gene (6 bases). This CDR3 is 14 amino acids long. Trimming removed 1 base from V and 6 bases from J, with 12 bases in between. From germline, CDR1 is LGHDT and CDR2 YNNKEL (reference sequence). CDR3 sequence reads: CASSQVSRGNGYTF. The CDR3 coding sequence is TGTGCCAGCAGCCAAGTGTCTAGGGGGAATGGCTACACCTTC.

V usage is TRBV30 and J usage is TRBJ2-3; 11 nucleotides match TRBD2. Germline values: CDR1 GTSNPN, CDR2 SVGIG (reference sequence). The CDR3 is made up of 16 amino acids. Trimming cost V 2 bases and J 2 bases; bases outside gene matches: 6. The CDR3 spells CAWSSKLAGDTDTQYF. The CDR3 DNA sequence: TGTGCCTGGAGTTCGAAACTAGCGGGGGACACAGATACGCAGTATTTT. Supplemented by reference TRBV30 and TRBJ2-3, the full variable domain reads SQTIHQWPATLVQPVGSPLSLECTVEGTSNPNLYWYRQAAGRGLQLLFYSVGIGQISSEVPQNLSASRPQDRQFILSSKKLLLSDSGFYLCAWSSKLAGDTDTQYFGPGTRLTVL.

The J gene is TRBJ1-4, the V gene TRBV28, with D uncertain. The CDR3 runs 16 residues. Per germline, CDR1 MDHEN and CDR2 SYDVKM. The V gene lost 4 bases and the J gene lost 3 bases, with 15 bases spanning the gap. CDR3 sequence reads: CASSSPSSGPNEKLFF. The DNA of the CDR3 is TGTGCCAGCAGTTCCCCCAGCAGCGGCCCTAATGAAAAACTGTTTTTT.

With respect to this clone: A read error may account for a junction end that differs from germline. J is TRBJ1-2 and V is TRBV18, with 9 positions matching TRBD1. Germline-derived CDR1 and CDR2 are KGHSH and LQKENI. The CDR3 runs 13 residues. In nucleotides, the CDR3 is TGTGCCAGCTCACCAAACGCACAGGGGGCGCGGAACTTC. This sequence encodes CASSPNAQGARNF.

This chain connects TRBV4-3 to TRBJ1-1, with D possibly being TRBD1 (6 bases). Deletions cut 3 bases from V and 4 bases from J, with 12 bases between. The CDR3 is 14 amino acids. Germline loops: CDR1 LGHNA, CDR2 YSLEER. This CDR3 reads CASSHSTGLTEAFF. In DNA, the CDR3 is TGCGCCAGCAGCCATTCTACAGGGCTCACTGAAGCTTTCTTT.

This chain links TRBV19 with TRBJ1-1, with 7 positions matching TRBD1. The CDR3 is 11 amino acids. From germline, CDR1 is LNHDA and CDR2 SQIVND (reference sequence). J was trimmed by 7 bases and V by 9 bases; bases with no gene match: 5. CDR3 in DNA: TGTGCCAGCCGTAGGACAGGTGAAGCTTTCTTT. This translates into CASRRTGEAFF.

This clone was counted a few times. In nucleotides, the CDR3 is TGTGCCTGGAGATACAACAGGGGCACTGAAGCTTTCTTT. Its protein product is CAWRYNRGTEAFF. The V gene is TRBV30, the J gene TRBJ1-1; 7 bases fit TRBD1. CDR3 length: 13 amino acids. Germline CDR1 and CDR2: GTSNPN and SVGIG (reference sequence). The J segment lost 4 bases and the V segment lost 3 bases, leaving 5 bases of the junction unmatched.

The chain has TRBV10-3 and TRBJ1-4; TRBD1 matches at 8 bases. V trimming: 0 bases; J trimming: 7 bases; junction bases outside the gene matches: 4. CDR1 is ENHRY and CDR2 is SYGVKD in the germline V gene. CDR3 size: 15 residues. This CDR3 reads CAISESTGGSEKLFF. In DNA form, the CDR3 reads TGTGCCATCAGTGAGTCAACAGGGGGGAGTGAAAAACTGTTTTTT.

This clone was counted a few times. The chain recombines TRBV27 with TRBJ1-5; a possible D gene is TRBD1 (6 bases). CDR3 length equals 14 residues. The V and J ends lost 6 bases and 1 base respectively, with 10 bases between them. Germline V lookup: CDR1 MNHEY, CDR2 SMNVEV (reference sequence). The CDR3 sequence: CASRQGVSNQPQHF. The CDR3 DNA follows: TGTGCCAGCAGACAGGGTGTAAGCAATCAGCCCCAGCATTTT.

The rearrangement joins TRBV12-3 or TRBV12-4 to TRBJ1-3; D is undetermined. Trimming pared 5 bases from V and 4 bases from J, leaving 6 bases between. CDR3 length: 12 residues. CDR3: CASSASGNTIYF. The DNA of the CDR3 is TGTGCCAGCAGTGCGTCCGGAAACACCATATATTTT.